This T cell receptor beta chain was identified in a study of control samples from healthy donors and cancer patients. Trimming took 8 bases from V and 4 from J; bases not matched to a gene: 5. Germline assignment: CDR1 WNHNN and CDR2 SYGVQD (reference sequence). The CDR3 is made up of 13 amino acids. Generated by immunoSEQ multiplex PCR, the TCRdb table keeps only in-frame clones and is missing some. The sample has approximately 99,000 clones; approximately 84% are singletons. The sample taken for sequencing was blood. The sequence derives from a man between 18 and 35 years old in good health. The V and J genes are TRBV10-1 and TRBJ2-5; TRBD1 matches at 9 bases. The CDR3 DNA sequence: TGCGCCAGCGGATACAGGGGGCTAGAGACCCAGTACTTC. This encodes CASGYRGLETQYF.